Here is one T cell receptor beta chain with its context. The antigen remains undetermined. These data originate in a study of OX40 agonist ivuxolimab in advanced cancers. Study details: Dose-escalation patients had hepatocellular carcinoma, melanoma, renal cell or head and neck cancer.

The study, taken as a whole, reports: Circulating CD4+ and CD8+ T cells showed clonal expansion by week 6 at 0.1 to 3.0 mg/kg.

TCRdb's copy holds only in-frame clones and misses some; the assay was immunoSEQ multiplex PCR. Here the sample spans 65,000 to 95,000 clones, 80% to 90% being singletons. The junction had 11 bases not matched to a gene; V was cut back by 6 bases and J by 5 bases. The CDR3 contains 15 residues. The V gene's germline CDR1 is MNHEY and CDR2 SVGAGI. This chain links TRBV6-5 with TRBJ2-7, with 9 bases matching TRBD1. The sample in question was CD4+ or CD8+ T cells sorted from blood, obtained in a trial of the OX40 agonist ivuxolimab. The source is an adult with an advanced solid tumor such as melanoma, head and neck, liver or kidney cancer. This chain's CDR3 is CASRPLGTGSHEQYF. CDR3 DNA: TGTGCCAGCAGACCCCTCGGGACAGGGTCCCACGAGCAGTACTTC.